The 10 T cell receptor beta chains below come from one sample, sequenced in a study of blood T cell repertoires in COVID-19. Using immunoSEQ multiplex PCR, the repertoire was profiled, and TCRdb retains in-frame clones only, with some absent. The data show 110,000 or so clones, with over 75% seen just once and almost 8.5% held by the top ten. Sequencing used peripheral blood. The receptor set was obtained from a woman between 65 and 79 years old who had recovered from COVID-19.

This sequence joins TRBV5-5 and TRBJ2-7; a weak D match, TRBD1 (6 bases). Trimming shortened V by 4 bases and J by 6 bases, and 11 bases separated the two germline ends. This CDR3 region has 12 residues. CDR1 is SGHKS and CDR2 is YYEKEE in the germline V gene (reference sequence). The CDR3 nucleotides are TGTGCCAGCAGCAAGAACAGGGTCGAGCAGTACTTC. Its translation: CASSKNRVEQYF.

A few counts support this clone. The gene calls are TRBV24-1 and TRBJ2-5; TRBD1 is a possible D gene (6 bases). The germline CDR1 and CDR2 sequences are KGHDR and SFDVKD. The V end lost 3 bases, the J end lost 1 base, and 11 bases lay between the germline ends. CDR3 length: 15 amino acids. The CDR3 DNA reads TGTGCCACCAGTGATAACCGGGACACCCAAGAGACCCAGTACTTC. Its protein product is CATSDNRDTQETQYF.

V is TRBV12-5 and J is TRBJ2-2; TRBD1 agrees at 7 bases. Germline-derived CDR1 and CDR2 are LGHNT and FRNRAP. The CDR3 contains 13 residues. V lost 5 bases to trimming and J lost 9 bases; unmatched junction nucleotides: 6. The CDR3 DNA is TGTGCTAGTGGTCAAACAGGGGCACGGGAGCTGTTTTTT. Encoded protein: CASGQTGARELFF.

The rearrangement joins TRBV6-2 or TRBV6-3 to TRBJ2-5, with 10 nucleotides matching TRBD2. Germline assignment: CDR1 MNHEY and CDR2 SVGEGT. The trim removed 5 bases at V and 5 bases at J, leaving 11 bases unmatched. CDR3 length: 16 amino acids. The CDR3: CASSRGSGGAGETQYF. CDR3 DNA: TGTGCCAGCAGTAGAGGGAGCGGGGGGGCCGGTGAGACCCAGTACTTC.

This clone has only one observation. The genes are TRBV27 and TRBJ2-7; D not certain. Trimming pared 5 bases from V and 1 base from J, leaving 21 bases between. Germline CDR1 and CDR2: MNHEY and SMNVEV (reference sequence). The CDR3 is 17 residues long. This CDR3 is CASSPAAFSLGSYEQYF. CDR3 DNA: TGTGCCAGCAGTCCCGCCGCTTTTAGCTTAGGATCCTACGAGCAGTACTTC.

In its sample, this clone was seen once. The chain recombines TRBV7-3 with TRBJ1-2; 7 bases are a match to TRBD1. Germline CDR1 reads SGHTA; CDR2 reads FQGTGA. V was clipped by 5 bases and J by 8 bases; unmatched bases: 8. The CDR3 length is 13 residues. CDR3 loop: CASSRDSQEGYTF. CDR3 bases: TGTGCCAGCAGCCGGGACAGCCAGGAAGGCTACACCTTC.

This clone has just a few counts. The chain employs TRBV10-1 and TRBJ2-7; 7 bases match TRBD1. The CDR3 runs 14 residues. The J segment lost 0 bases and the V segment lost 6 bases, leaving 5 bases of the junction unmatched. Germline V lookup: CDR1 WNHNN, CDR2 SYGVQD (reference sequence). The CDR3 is CASRPGQSSYEQYF. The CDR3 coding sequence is TGCGCCAGCAGGCCGGGACAGAGCTCCTACGAGCAGTACTTC.

For the CDR3, the DNA is TGTGCCTGGAGTCCCTCCCTCGGTTGGAACACTGAAGCTTTCTTT. Protein product: CAWSPSLGWNTEAFF. The rearrangement joins TRBV30 to TRBJ1-1; no reliable D call. The CDR3 runs to 15 residues. Trimming left V 2 bases short and J 1 base short, with 14 bases between. The germline gives CDR1 GTSNPN, CDR2 SVGIG (reference sequence).

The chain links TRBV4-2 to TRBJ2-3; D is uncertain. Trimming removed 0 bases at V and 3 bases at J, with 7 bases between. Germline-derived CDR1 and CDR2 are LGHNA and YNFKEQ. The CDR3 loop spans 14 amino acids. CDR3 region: CASSQDPRTDTQYF. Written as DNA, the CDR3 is TGTGCCAGCAGCCAAGATCCGCGGACAGATACGCAGTATTTT.

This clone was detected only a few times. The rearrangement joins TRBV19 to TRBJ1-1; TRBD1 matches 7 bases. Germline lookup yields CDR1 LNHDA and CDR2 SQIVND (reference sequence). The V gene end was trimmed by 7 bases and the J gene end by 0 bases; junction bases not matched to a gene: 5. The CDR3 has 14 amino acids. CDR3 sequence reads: CASTAQGMNTEAFF. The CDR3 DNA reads TGTGCCAGTACCGCACAGGGGATGAACACTGAAGCTTTCTTT.